This TCR beta chain emerged from a study of cytomegalovirus exposure and HLA in healthy donors. With 7 bases removed from V and 5 bases from J, the gap between germline ends came to 8 bases. The germline V gene has CDR1 MNHNS and CDR2 SASEGT. CDR3 length: 11 residues. Regarding the study as a whole: A list of approximately 160 TCR beta chains associated with cytomegalovirus was given.

For this donor, CMV serostatus was not recorded. 60 Vbeta and 13 Jbeta primers were used in PCR. Data came from immunoSEQ multiplex PCR; TCRdb stores just in-frame clones and leaves some out. The table shows more than 130,000 clones, with around 72% occurring only once. In regard to this clone: The antigen remains unidentified.

The sample consisted of PBMCs. The rearrangement joins TRBV6-1 to TRBJ2-5; D not resolved. This sequence was found in a human donor in good health. The CDR3 protein is CASKVRETQYF. CDR3 DNA sequence: TGTGCCAGCAAAGTGCGGGAGACCCAGTACTTC.